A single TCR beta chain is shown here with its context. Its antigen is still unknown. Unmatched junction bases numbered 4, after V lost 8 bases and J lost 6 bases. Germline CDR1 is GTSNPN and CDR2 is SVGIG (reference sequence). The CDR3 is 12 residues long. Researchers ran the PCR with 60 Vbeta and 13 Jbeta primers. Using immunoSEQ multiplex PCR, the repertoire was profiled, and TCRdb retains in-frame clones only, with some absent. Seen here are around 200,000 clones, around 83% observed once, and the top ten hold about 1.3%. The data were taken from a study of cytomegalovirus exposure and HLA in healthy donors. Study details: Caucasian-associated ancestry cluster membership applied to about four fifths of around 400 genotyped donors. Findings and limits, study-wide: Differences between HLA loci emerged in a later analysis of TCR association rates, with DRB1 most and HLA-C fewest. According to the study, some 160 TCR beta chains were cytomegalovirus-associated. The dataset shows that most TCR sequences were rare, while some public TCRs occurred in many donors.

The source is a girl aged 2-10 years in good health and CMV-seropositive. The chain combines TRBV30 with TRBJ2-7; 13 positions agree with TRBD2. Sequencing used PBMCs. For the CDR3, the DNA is TGTGCCGGACTAGCGGGAGTCGGCGAGCAGTACTTC. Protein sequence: CAGLAGVGEQYF.